This T cell receptor beta chain was recorded in a study of T-cell reconstitution after alpha-beta-depleted transplantation in children. Study-level points and caveats: At the one-year point after transplant, T-cell counts and TCRbeta diversity were found to come mostly from T cells that had been newly produced. Several hundred graft clones that had expanded were reportedly the source of alpha-beta T cells about two months after transplant.

CDR3 length: 16 amino acids. J lost 4 bases, V lost 3 bases, and 7 bases had no gene match. CDR1 and CDR2 (germline): SGHVS, FNYEAQ. The TCRbeta library was prepared with unique molecular identifiers. MiXCR, run by TCRdb on the PCR reads, gives a single entry per CDR3 protein. The sample has about a million distinct CDR3 sequences, less than 30% seen once; the top ten hold about 28%. This clonotype has a single count. The antigen remains unidentified. This clonotype originated in a boy less than two years old who had a stem cell transplant for SCID, so the T cells may come from the graft donor. This chain connects TRBV7-6 to TRBJ2-2; the match to TRBD1 covers 8 bases. The sample in question was PBMCs, mostly from graft donor cells, obtained 360 days after TCRalphabeta/CD19-depleted stem cell transplant. The CDR3 coding sequence is TGTGCCAGCAGCTTCCCCCGGACAGGGCGCACCGGGGAGCTGTTTTTT. It is translated as CASSFPRTGRTGELFF.